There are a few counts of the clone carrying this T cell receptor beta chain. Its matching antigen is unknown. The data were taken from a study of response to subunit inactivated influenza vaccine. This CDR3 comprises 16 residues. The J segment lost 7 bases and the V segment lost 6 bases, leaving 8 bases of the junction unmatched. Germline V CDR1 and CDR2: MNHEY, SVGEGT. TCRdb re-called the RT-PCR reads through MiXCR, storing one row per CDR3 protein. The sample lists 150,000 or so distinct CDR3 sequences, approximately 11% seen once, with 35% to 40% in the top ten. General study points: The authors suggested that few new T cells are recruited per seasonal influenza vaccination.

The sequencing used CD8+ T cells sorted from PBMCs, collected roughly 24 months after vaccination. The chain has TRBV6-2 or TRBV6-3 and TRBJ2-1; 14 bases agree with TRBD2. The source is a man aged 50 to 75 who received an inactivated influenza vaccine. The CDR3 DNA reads TGTGCCAGCAGGACTAGCGGGGGGGGCAAAGGAAATGAGCAGTTCTTC. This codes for CASRTSGGGKGNEQFF.